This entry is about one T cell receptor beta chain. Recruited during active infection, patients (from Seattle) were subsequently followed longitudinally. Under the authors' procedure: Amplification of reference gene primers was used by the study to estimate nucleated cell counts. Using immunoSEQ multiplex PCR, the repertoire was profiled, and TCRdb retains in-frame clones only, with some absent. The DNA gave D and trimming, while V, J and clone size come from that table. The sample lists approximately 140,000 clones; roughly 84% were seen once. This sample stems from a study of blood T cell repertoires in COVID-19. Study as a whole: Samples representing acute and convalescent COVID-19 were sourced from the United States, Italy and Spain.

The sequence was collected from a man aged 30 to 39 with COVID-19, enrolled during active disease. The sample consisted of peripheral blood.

The CDR3 DNA is TGCAGTGCTAGTTGGGGGGATGGCTACACCTTC. This sequence encodes CSASWGDGYTF. The gene calls are TRBV20-1 and TRBJ1-2, with TRBD1 as a possible D gene (5 bases). Deletions cut 3 bases from V and 6 bases from J, with 8 bases between. CDR3 size: 11 residues. The germline V gene has CDR1 DFQATT and CDR2 SNEGSKA (reference sequence).